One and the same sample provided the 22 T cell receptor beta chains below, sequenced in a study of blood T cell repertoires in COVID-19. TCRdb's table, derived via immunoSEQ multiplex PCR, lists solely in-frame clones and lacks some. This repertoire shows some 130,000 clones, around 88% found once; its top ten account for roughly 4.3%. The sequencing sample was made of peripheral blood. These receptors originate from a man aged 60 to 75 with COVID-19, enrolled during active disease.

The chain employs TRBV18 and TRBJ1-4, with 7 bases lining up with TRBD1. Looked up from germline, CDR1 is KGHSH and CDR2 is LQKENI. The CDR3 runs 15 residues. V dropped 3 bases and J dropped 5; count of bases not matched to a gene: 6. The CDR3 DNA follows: TGTGCCAGCTCACCCGACCGAGGGGGCAATGAAAAACTGTTTTTT. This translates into CASSPDRGGNEKLFF.

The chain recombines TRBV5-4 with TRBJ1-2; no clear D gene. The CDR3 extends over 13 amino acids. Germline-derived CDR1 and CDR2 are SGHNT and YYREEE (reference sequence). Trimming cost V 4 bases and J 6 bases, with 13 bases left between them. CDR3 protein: CASSPEEGDGYTF. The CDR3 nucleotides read TGTGCCAGCAGCCCAGAGGAGGGCGATGGCTACACCTTC.

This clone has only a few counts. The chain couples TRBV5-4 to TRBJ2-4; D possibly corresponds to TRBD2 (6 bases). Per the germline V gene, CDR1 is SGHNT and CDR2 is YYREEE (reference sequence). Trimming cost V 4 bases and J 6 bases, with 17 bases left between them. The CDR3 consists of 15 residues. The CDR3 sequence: CASSARDSDINIQYF. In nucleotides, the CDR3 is TGTGCCAGCAGCGCCCGGGACTCTGATATAAACATTCAGTACTTC.

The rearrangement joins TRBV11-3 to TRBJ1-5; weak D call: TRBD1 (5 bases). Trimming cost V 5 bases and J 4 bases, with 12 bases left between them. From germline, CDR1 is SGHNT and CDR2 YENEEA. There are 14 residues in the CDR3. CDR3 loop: CASSPGMGNQPQHF. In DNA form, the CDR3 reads TGTGCCAGCAGCCCAGGGATGGGGAATCAGCCCCAGCATTTT.

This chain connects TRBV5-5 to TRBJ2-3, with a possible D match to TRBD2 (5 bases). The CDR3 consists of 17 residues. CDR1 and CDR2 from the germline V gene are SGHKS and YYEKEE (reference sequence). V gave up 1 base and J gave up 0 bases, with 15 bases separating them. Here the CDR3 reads CASSLTLALPSTDTQYF. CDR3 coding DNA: TGTGCCAGCAGCTTGACCCTAGCACTTCCTAGCACAGATACGCAGTATTTT.

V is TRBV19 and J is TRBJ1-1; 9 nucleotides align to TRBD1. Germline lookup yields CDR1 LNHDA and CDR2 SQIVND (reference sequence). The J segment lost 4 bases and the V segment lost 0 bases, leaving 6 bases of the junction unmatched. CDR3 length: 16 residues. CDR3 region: CASSIDKTGGLTEAFF. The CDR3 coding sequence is TGTGCCAGTAGTATAGATAAAACAGGGGGCCTCACTGAAGCTTTCTTT.

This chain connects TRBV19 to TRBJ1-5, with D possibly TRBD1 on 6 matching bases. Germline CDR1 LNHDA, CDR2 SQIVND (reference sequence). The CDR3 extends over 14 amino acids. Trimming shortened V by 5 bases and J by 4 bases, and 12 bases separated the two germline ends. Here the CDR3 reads CASSHVGTNQPQHF. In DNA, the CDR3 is TGTGCCAGTAGTCACGTGGGGACAAATCAGCCCCAGCATTTT.

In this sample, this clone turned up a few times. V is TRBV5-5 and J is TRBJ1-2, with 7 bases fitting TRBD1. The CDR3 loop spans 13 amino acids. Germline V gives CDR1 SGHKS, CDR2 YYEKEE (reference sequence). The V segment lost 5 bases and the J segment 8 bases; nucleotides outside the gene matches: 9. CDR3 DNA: TGTGCCAGCAGTCCCGACAGGGTGCTAGGCTACACCTTC. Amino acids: CASSPDRVLGYTF.

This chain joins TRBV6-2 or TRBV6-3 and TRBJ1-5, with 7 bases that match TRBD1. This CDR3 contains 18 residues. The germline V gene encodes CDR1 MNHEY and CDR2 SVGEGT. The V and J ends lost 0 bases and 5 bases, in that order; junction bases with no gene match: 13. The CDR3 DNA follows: TGTGCCAGCAGTTACTCCTTAAACAGGGGCTCTTACTATCAGCCCCAGCATTTT. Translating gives CASSYSLNRGSYYQPQHF.

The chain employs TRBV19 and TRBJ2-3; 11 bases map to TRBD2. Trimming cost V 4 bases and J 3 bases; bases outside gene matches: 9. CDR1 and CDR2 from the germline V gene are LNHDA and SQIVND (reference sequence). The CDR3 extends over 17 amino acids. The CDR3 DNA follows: TGTGCCAGTAGTACCCGCCCACTAGCGGGGGAGACAGATACGCAGTATTTT. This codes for CASSTRPLAGETDTQYF. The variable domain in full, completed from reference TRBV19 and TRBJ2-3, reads DGGITQSPKYLFRKEGQNVTLSCEQNLNHDAMYWYRQDPGQGLRLIYYSQIVNDFQKGDIAEGYSVSREKKESFPLTVTSAQKNPTAFYLCASSTRPLAGETDTQYFGPGTRLTVL.

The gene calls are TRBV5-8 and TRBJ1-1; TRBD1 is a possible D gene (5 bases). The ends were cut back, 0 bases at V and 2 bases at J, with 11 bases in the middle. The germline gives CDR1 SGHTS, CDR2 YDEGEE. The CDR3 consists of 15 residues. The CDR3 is CASSLGVRGNTEAFF. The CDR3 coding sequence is TGTGCCAGCAGCTTGGGGGTAAGGGGAAACACTGAAGCTTTCTTT.

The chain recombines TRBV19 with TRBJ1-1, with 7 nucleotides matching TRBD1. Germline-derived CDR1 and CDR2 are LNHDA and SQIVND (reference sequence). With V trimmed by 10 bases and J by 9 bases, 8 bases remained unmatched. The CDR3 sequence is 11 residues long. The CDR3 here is CAIWIQGQAFF. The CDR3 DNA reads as TGTGCCATTTGGATACAGGGGCAAGCTTTCTTT.

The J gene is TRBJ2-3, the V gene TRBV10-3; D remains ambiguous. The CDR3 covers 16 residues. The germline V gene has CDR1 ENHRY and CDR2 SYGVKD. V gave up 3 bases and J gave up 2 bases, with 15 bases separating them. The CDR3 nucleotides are TGTGCCATCAGTGAAATTACAGAGCTACTCACAGATACGCAGTATTTT. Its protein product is CAISEITELLTDTQYF.

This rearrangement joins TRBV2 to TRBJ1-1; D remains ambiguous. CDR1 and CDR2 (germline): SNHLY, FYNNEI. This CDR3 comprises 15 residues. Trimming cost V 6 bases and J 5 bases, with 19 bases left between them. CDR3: CASSPNGFGETEAFF. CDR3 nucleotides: TGTGCCAGCAGCCCGAATGGATTCGGGGAAACTGAAGCTTTCTTT.

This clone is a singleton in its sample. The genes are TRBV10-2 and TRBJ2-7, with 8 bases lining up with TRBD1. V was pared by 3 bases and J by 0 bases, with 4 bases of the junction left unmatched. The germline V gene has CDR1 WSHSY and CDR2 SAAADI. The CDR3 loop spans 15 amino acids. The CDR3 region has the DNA TGCGCCAGCAGTGATTTACAGGGGGTCTCCTACGAGCAGTACTTC. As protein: CASSDLQGVSYEQYF.

Here the CDR3 DNA reads TGTGCCAGCAGCTTAGATTGCGGCAGCCCCTACGAGCAGTACTTC. Its translation is CASSLDCGSPYEQYF. The chain employs TRBV11-3 and TRBJ2-7; D is ambiguous. Trimming pared 0 bases from V and 2 bases from J, leaving 11 bases between. Germline CDR1 is SGHNT and CDR2 is YENEEA. CDR3 length: 15 amino acids.

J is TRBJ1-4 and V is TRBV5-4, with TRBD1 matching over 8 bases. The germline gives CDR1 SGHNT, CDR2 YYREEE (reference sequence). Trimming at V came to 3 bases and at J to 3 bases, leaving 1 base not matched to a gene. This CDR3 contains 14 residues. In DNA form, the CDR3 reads TGTGCCAGCAGCTCGACAGGGGCTAATGAAAAACTGTTTTTT. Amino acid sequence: CASSSTGANEKLFF.

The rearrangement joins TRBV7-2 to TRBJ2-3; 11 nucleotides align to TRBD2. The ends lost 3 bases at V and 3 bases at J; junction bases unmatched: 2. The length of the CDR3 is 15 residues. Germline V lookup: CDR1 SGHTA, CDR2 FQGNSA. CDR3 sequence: CASSFSGGATDTQYF. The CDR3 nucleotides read TGTGCCAGCAGCTTTAGCGGGGGGGCAACAGATACGCAGTATTTT.

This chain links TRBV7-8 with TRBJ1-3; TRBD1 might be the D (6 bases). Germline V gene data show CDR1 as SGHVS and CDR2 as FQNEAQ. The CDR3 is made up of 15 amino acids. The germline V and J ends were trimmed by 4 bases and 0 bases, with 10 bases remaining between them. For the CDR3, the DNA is TGTGCCAGCAGCTCAACAGGGATCTCTGGAAACACCATATATTTT. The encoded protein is CASSSTGISGNTIYF.

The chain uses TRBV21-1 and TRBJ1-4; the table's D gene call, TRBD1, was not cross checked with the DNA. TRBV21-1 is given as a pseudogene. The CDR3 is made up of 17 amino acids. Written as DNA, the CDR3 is TGTGCCAGCAGCAAAGCACGAACAGGGATGGCTAATGAAAAACTGTTTTTT. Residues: CASSKARTGMANEKLFF.

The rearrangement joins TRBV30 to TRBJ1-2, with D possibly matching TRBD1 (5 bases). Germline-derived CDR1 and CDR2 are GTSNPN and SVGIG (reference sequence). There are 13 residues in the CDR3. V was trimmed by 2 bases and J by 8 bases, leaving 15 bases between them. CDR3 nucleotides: TGTGCCTGGAGTTCCTCGGGGGGGTTAGGCTACACCTTC. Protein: CAWSSSGGLGYTF. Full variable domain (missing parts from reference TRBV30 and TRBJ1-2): SQTIHQWPATLVQPVGSPLSLECTVEGTSNPNLYWYRQAAGRGLQLLFYSVGIGQISSEVPQNLSASRPQDRQFILSSKKLLLSDSGFYLCAWSSSGGLGYTFGSGTRLTVV.

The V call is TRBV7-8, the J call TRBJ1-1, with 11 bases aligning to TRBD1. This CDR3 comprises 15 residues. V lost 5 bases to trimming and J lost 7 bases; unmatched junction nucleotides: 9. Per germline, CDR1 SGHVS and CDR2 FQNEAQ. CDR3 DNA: TGTGCCAGCAGCCCACCGGACAGGGGGCGAGGTGAAGCTTTCTTT. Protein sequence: CASSPPDRGRGEAFF.